This paragraph reports one TCR beta chain. Germline V gene data show CDR1 as MNHEY and CDR2 as SMNVEV (reference sequence). CDR3 length equals 16 residues. The ends were cut back, 0 bases at V and 0 bases at J, with 6 bases in the middle. This specimen belongs to a study of blood T cell repertoires in COVID-19. Study-level information: Material from acute and convalescent COVID-19 was sourced from the United States, Italy and Spain. T cells, B-cell-depleted T cells, or PBMCs provided the cDNA or gDNA that served as material.

In the original workflow: Nucleated cell number was recorded as an estimate derived from reference gene primer amplification. TCRdb keeps only in-frame clones here, not all; method: immunoSEQ multiplex PCR. V and J calls and clone size are those listed in that table; D and trimming were worked out from the DNA. The sample lists more than 140,000 clones, 84% occurring once. This sequence originates from a woman in her fifties or sixties in a cohort sampled during active or convalescent COVID-19. Sequencing used peripheral blood. The V and J genes are TRBV27 and TRBJ1-6; D unclear. CDR3 sequence: CASSLSVSSYNSPLHF. CDR3 coding DNA: TGTGCCAGCAGTTTATCCGTCAGCTCCTATAATTCACCCCTCCACTTT.